This record concerns one T cell receptor (beta chain) sequence. Its antigen specificity is not known. No much larger clonotype is one base removed from it; base qualities were not supplied. These data are taken from a study of cytomegalovirus exposure and HLA in healthy donors (dated by TCRdb to 2017 to 2019). Describing the broader study: An earlier analysis of a few hundred of the donors reported under 300 Gb of sequence data and 117 million unique TCR beta sequences obtained from around 190 million T cells. An early release that covered roughly 600 HLA-typed donors contained 300 to 350 gigabases of sequencing data and 85 million to 100 million unique TCR sequences. Among the roughly 400 genotyped donors, around 81% belonged to the genetic ancestry cluster associated with self-reported Caucasian donors. The study aimed to test whether cataloging public T cell receptors could reveal signatures of past pathogen exposure. Using immunosequencing, the study profiled T cell repertoires from about 610 subjects and related those repertoires to cytomegalovirus serostatus. Besides the first cohort of more than 650 subjects, a separate validation cohort made up of 120 different subjects was used. To predict cytomegalovirus infection status, the study brought together high-throughput TCR immunosequencing, statistical association of individual TCRs with disease status, and machine learning. To study patterns of TCR occurrence, a later analysis re-analyzed previously published TCR beta repertoires from 600 to 750 donors and added high-resolution HLA genotyping. Rather than drawing on any new phenotypic data, the later analysis identified candidate immune exposures from TCR beta sequences and the way those sequences occurred across donors. In an earlier analysis of a few hundred of the donors, high-throughput TCR beta sequencing was used to judge whether each TCR beta V gene segment behaved as functional or pseudogenic. Donor age, sex, ethnicity and CMV serostatus were compiled alongside the repertoire data. A later genetic analysis took genome-wide SNP genotypes for about 65% of the roughly 670 donors and used that subset as a discovery cohort. All discovery cohort repertoires had been generated on a single sequencing platform. HLA typing included class I and class II loci at four-digit resolution. The number of typed donors differed by locus: 629-630 for A, B, C, DRB1 and DQB1; 500 to 550 for DQA1; some 590 for DPA1; and roughly 450 for DPB1. Roughly 5 DR-DQ haplotypes were handled as single units for association and clustering, since linkage in the cohort was strong. Among a few hundred genotyped donors of the cohort, an average of approximately 250,000 unique TCR beta nucleotide sequences were sequenced per donor, around 20% of them non-productive. General study outcomes and caveats: A further reported finding was that TCR beta sequences accurately predicted the HLA-A and HLA-B alleles for most subjects in the first cohort. HLA typing was unavailable for some donors at each locus, so association tests used only the typed subset. In a later analysis, the rate of TCR association differed among HLA loci, with DRB1 alleles having the most associated TCRs and HLA-C alleles having the fewest. A later genetic analysis reported fewer N-insertions in productive TCRs among donors in an Asian-associated ancestry cluster than the roughly 700-donor mean. The sequencing pipeline was judged likely to have produced a cluster of highly shared sequence variants as a technical artifact. The authors suggested that the approach could potentially be generalized to other disease states and immunological phenotypes. Roughly uniform sequencing depth across donors was assumed in presence/absence analyses, although this assumption may not hold. Several of the top co-occurrence clusters appeared to be linked to parvovirus B19, influenza, CMV and Epstein-Barr virus, according to a later analysis. In a later genetic analysis, a missense DCLRE1C variant was associated with V-gene and J-gene trimming of TCR beta chains, and the association was replicated in an independent cohort. Because the 87-base-pair reads could not distinguish some IMGT-functional V segments, including TRBV6-2 and TRBV6-3, those segments were excluded. Most TCR sequences were seen in very few donors, while some public TCRs were found in many individuals. In a later analysis, most CMV-associated TCR beta chains were found to appear HLA-restricted, with HLA associations seemingly driven largely by CMV exposure. In an earlier analysis of over 550 of the donors, most TCR beta V segments were observed in productive rearrangements about 90% or about 30% of the time, broadly matching IMGT annotations. In vitro tests confirmed that a few of the cytomegalovirus-associated TCR beta chains recognize cytomegalovirus antigens. In a later analysis, HLA-associated TCR beta chains were found to be more clonally expanded and to have lower generation probabilities than equally common non-associated chains. The study gave a list of about 160 TCR beta chains associated with cytomegalovirus. The earlier analysis of some 540 of the donors excluded fewer than 20 rarely observed V segments, including chromosome 9 orphons, because counts were too low. At a false discovery rate of 0.05, a later analysis linked around 15,000 TCR beta sequences to specific HLA alleles. Correlated functional status among segregating V segments might reflect linkage disequilibrium, but an unknown experimental factor could not be ruled out. CMV serostatus was the only immune exposure information available for the cohort. Strong co-occurrence of HLA alleles, especially DR and DQ, made assigning TCR associations to individual alleles difficult. The classifier was reported to diagnose cytomegalovirus status with high specificity and sensitivity in both the original cohort and the validation cohort. Only TCR beta chains were sequenced in this cohort, and the absence of alpha or paired-chain data limited detectable features.

Libraries came from the immunoSEQ multiplex PCR assay. For the multiplex PCR, a mixture combining 60 forward primers for TCR Vbeta segments and 13 reverse primers for TCR Jbeta segments was used. Amplification of the CDR3 region of rearranged TCR beta genes was performed with a multiplex PCR assay on genomic DNA. The amplified TCR beta libraries were sequenced on the Illumina HiSeq System as 87-base-pair reads. The authors' analysis ran thus. A later analysis counted approximately 76 million unique TCR beta chains across the approximately 700 repertoires, and some 12 million of these chains were shared by at least two donors. A nearest-neighbor algorithm error-corrected the raw reads and collapsed the reads into unique sequences, merging closely related sequences to remove PCR and sequencing errors. Alignment of CDR3 sequences to IMGT reference sequences was used to assign V, D and J gene segments. Each retained sequence needed at least a six-nucleotide match to both a V gene segment and a J gene segment. Rearrangements were called productive when the CDR3 lacked stop codons and stayed in frame with V and J; all others were non-productive. Following IMGT convention, CDR3 was defined as the stretch from the second conserved V-encoded cysteine to the conserved J-encoded phenylalanine. Sequences without an unambiguous match to a single V gene segment were excluded from the earlier analysis of about 600 of the donors. In an earlier analysis of a few hundred of the donors, a V segment was called functional when productive rearrangements were above 56.7%, and segregating when the standard deviation between donors exceeded 5%. A statistical classification framework was built for diagnosing cytomegalovirus status from the catalog of TCR beta chain sequences. In a later analysis, TCR nucleotide sequences were compared against IMGT/GENE-DB human TR gene sequences so that V and J genes could be assigned. A later analysis assigned CDR3 sequences and most-parsimonious VDJ recombination scenarios with the TCRdist pipeline. In a later analysis, every TCR beta chain was defined by the combination of its CDR3 amino acid sequence and its V-gene family, and reads without a unique V-gene family were dropped. As a way to deal with suspected cross-contamination and a sequencing artifact, a later analysis dropped more than 500 nucleotide sequences that were highly shared and had low generation probability. A later analysis calculated a clonal expansion index for each public chain from normalized within-repertoire ranks of inferred template counts. In a later analysis, generation probabilities were computed using a VDJ recombination model fitted to out-of-frame rearrangements, and the results were checked against IGoR. Hypergeometric tests were used in a later analysis to score TCR-TCR, TCR-HLA and TCR-CMV co-occurrence, with a repertoire-size bias correction applied to the TCR pairs. To estimate false discovery rates, a later analysis permuted the HLA or CMV assignments 20 times. A later analysis grouped co-occurring TCRs with DBSCAN, adding TCRdist sequence similarity when clustering within HLA-allele-positive subsets. Repertoires with fewer than 30,000 or more than 120,000 public chains, plus five repertoires with anomalous nucleotide sharing, were excluded from co-occurrence clustering. Drawn from immuneACCESS, this table holds only the in-frame rearrangements with V and J called that TCRdb kept. Clones are partly lost; checked studies trace under half to an unresolved V gene and leave the rest unexplained. Clone size and V and J calls were adopted from that table, with D and trimming inferred from the DNA. The sample table contains around 100,000 clones; only one count was recorded for more than 65% of them. The biggest ten clones account for 0.87% of the sample.

Trimming at the junction amounts to 4 bases on V and 3 bases on J, and the germline ends lie 15 bases apart. The CDR3 covers 15 residues, taking in both the cysteine and the phenylalanine. Only the CDR3 DNA stays, 45 bases, in frame from base 1. CDR1 and CDR2, looked up from the germline V gene (reference sequence), are MNHEY and SMNVEV. The cohort was made up of roughly 670 healthy bone marrow donors. At the time of sampling, all cohort members were nominally healthy, though unrecorded immune exposures were likely present. The donor tested CMV seronegative, placing the donor among the 350 or so seronegative members of the cohort. Each donor provided a peripheral blood sample, and peripheral blood mononuclear cells were used for TCR beta sequencing. The Qiagen DNeasy Blood Extraction Kit was used to extract genomic DNA from the blood cell samples.

Sequencing was done on a sample of PBMCs. This receptor was identified in a woman in her 30s in good health and CMV-seronegative. The sequence joins TRBV27 to TRBJ1-1, with TRBD1 perhaps the D gene, on 6 matching bases. The CDR3 protein is CASSSLQGVDTEAFF. The nucleotides read TGTGCCAGCAGTTCTCTACAGGGTGTGGACACTGAAGCTTTCTTT.